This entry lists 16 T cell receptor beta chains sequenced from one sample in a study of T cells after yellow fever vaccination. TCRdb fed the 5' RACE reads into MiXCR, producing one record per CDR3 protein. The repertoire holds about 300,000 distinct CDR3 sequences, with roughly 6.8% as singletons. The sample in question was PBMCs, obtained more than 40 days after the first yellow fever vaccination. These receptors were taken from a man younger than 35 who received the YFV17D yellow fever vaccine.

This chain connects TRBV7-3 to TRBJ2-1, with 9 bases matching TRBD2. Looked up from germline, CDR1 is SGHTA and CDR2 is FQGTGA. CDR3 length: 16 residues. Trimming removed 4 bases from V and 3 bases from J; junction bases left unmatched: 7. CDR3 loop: CASSSSSSGGYNEQFF. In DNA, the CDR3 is TGTGCCAGCAGCTCCTCGAGTAGCGGGGGCTACAATGAGCAGTTCTTC.

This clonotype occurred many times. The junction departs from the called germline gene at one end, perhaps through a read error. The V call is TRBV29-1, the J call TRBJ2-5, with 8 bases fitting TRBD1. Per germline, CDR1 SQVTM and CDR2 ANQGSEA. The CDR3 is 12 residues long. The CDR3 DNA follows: TGCAGTGCAGGGGGCGCGCAAGTGACCCAGTACTTC. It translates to CSAGGAQVTQYF.

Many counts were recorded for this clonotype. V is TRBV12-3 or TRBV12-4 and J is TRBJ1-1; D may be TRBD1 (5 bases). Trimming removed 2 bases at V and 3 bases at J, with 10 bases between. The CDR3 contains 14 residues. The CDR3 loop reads CASSLSGWDTEAFF. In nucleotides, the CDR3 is TGTGCCAGCAGTTTATCAGGGTGGGACACTGAAGCTTTCTTT.

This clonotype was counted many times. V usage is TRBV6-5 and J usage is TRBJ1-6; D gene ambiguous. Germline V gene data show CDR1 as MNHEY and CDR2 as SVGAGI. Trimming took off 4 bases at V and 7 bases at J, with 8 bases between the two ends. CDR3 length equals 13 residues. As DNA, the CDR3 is TGTGCCAGCAGTTCAACCACCAATTCACCCCTCCACTTT. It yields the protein CASSSTTNSPLHF.

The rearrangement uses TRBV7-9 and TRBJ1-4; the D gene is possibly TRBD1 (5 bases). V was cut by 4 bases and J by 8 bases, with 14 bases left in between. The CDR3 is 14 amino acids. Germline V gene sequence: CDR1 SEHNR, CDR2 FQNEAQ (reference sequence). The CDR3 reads CASSYGTLQEKLFF. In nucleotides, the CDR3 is TGTGCCAGCAGCTACGGGACCCTCCAGGAAAAACTGTTTTTT.

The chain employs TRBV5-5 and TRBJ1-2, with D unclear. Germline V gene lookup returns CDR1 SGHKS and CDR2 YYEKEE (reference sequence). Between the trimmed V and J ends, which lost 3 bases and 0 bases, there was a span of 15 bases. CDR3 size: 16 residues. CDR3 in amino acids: CASSSLQHVANYGYTF. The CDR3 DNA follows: TGTGCCAGCAGCTCCCTACAGCACGTTGCTAACTATGGCTACACCTTC.

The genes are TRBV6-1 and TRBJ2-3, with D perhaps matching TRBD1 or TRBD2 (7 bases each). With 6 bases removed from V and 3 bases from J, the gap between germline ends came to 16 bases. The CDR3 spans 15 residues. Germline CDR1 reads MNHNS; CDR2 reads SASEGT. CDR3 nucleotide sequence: TGTGCCAGCAGGCCAGGGGGGGTGTTTACAGATACGCAGTATTTT. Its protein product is CASRPGGVFTDTQYF.

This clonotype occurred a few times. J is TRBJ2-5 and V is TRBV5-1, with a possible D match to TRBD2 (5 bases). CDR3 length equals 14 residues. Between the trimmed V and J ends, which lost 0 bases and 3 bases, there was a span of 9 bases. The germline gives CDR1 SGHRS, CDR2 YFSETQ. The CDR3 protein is CASSLATGKETQYF. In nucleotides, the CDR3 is TGCGCCAGCAGCTTGGCCACGGGAAAAGAGACCCAGTACTTC.

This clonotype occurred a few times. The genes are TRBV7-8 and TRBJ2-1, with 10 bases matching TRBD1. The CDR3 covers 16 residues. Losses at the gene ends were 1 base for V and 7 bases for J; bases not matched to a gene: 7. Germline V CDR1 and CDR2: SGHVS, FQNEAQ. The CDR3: CASSLEEWTGGNEQFF. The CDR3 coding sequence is TGTGCCAGCAGCTTAGAGGAGTGGACAGGGGGAAATGAGCAGTTCTTC.

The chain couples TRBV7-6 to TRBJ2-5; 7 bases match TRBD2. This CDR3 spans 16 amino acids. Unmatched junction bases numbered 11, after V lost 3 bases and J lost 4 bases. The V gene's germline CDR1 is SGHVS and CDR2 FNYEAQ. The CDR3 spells CASSFFSGSGGETQYF. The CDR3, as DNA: TGTGCCAGCAGCTTTTTTAGCGGGTCGGGGGGAGAGACCCAGTACTTC.

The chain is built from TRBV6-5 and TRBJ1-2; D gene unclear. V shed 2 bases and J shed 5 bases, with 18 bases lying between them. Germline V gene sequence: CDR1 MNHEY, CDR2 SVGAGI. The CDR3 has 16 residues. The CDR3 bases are TGTGCCAGCAGTTACCCCCAGGACGCCCTCCCTTATGGCTACACCTTC. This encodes CASSYPQDALPYGYTF.

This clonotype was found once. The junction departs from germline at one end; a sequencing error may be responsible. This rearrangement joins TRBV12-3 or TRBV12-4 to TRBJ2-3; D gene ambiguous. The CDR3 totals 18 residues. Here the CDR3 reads CACSSRAARAANTDTQYF. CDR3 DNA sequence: TGTGCCTGCAGTTCCCGAGCCGCCCGGGCAGCCAACACAGATACGCAGTATTTT.

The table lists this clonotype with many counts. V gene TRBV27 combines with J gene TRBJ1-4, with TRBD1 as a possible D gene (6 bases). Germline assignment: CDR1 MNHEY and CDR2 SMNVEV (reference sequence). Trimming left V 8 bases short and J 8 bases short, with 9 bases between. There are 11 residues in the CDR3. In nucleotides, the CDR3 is TGTGCCAGCGCCGGGACAGAAAAACTGTTTTTT. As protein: CASAGTEKLFF.

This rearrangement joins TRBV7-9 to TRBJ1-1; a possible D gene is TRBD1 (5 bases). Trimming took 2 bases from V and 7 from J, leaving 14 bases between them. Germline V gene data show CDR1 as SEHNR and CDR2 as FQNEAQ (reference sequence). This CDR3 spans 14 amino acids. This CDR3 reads CASSLLGAQGEAFF. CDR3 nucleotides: TGTGCCAGCAGCTTACTTGGGGCGCAGGGTGAAGCTTTCTTT.

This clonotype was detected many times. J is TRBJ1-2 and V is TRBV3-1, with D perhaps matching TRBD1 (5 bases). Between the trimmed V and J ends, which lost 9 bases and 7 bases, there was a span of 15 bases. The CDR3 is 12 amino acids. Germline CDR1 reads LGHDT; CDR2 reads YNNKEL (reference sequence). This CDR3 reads CARGLRQCGYTF. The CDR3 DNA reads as TGTGCCAGGGGTCTTCGACAGTGTGGCTACACCTTC.

CDR3 in DNA: TGCGCCAGCAGCTTGGAGGGCGCCCTTACCTACAATGAGCAGTTCTTC. Translation: CASSLEGALTYNEQFF. The rearrangement links TRBV5-1 to TRBJ2-1; D gene uncertain. This CDR3 has 16 amino acids. CDR1 is SGHRS and CDR2 is YFSETQ in the germline V gene. V dropped 0 bases and J dropped 2 bases, with 12 bases sitting between them. Complete variable domain (other parts from reference TRBV5-1 and TRBJ2-1): KAGVTQTPRYLIKTRGQQVTLSCSPISGHRSVSWYQQTPGQGLQFLFEYFSETQRNKGNFPGRFSGRQFSNSRSEMNVSTLELGDSALYLCASSLEGALTYNEQFFGPGTRLTVL.